The 22 T cell receptor beta chains given below trace back to one sample, sequenced in a study of Ad26.COV2.S vaccination and SARS-CoV-2 variants. Treatment indicated: 15 to 20 received Ad26.COV2.S at low or high dose, single or two shots; about 5 received placebo; per-sample allocation not given. The samples were gathered on day 63 after the first injection of vaccine or placebo. Repertoires were generated with immunoSEQ multiplex PCR, while TCRdb's copy carries only in-frame clones and drops some. The top ten hold more than 9% of the sample, which has 410,000 or so clones, 75% to 95% seen once. This specimen consisted of peripheral blood, obtained in a trial of Ad26.COV2.S vaccine versus placebo. All receptors derive from a person aged 18-60 years who received the Ad26.COV2.S COVID-19 vaccine or a placebo.

V is TRBV4-1 and J is TRBJ1-2; D not resolved. Looked up from germline, CDR1 is MGHRA and CDR2 is YSYEKL. There are 17 residues in the CDR3. V lost 2 bases and J 3 bases, leaving 19 bases between the germline ends. CDR3 DNA: TGCGCCAGCAGCCAATCTATCCAACTCAGGAGTTACTATGGCTACACCTTC. Its protein product is CASSQSIQLRSYYGYTF.

This chain connects TRBV9 to TRBJ2-7; D gene uncertain. The V end lost 0 bases, the J end lost 6 bases, and 16 bases lay between the germline ends. CDR1 is SGDLS and CDR2 is YYNGEE in the germline V gene. The CDR3 runs 15 residues. The CDR3 sequence: CASSVGATPPLEQYF. The CDR3 DNA reads as TGTGCCAGCAGCGTAGGTGCGACACCCCCACTCGAGCAGTACTTC.

The table lists this clone with a count of one. The rearrangement joins TRBV23-1 to TRBJ1-2; D unclear. TRBV23-1 is identified as an open reading frame with a role that is uncertain. Between the trimmed V and J ends, which lost 10 bases and 1 base, there was a span of 19 bases. The CDR3 is made up of 15 amino acids. The CDR3, as DNA: TGCGCCACCTTGTGCCCCCAGTTTCTTAACTATGGCTACACCTTC. Amino acids: CATLCPQFLNYGYTF.

The genes are TRBV7-9 and TRBJ2-1; TRBD1 aligns across 8 bases. With 8 bases clipped from V and 5 bases from J, the junction kept 8 bases outside the gene matches. Germline V gives CDR1 SEHNR, CDR2 FQNEAQ (reference sequence). This CDR3 spans 14 amino acids. The chain's CDR3 is CASSRQGSHNEQFF. The DNA of the CDR3 is TGTGCCAGCTCCCGACAGGGGTCCCACAATGAGCAGTTCTTC.

The genes are TRBV18 and TRBJ2-1; no definite D call. Trimming cost V 0 bases and J 0 bases, with 6 bases left between them. Germline assignment: CDR1 KGHSH and CDR2 LQKENI. The CDR3 covers 15 residues. CDR3 region: CASSPPVTSYNEQFF. Written as DNA, the CDR3 is TGTGCCAGCTCACCACCGGTCACCTCCTACAATGAGCAGTTCTTC.

This clone was observed a handful of times. This chain uses TRBV5-6 with TRBJ1-1, with TRBD1 as a possible D gene (5 bases). Germline assignment: CDR1 SGHDT and CDR2 YYEEEE. The V gene lost 3 bases and the J gene lost 3 bases, with 15 bases spanning the gap. This CDR3 has 15 amino acids. CDR3 sequence reads: CASSYRGFRDTEAFF. The CDR3 DNA reads TGTGCCAGCAGCTATAGGGGTTTCAGGGACACTGAAGCTTTCTTT.

The chain uses TRBV18 and TRBJ1-1; D remains ambiguous. The ends were cut back, 3 bases at V and 8 bases at J, with 10 bases in the middle. Germline V gene data show CDR1 as KGHSH and CDR2 as LQKENI. CDR3 length equals 12 residues. The DNA of the CDR3 is TGTGCCAGCTCACCGGGCGAGGGAGAAGCTTTCTTT. It translates to CASSPGEGEAFF. Full variable domain (missing parts from reference TRBV18 and TRBJ1-1): NAGVMQNPRHLVRRRGQEARLRCSPMKGHSHVYWYRQLPEEGLKFMVYLQKENIIDESGMPKERFSAEFPKEGPSILRIQQVVRGDSAAYFCASSPGEGEAFFGQGTRLTVV.

The chain is built from TRBV30 and TRBJ1-1; 10 bases agree with TRBD1. Trimming took 7 bases from V and 3 from J; bases not matched to a gene: 17. The CDR3 contains 17 residues. Germline V gene data show CDR1 as GTSNPN and CDR2 as SVGIG (reference sequence). Written as DNA, the CDR3 is TGTGCCTCCACCCGCGGACAGGGGGGAAGGGAGGACACTGAAGCTTTCTTT. Its protein is CASTRGQGGREDTEAFF.

V gene TRBV30 combines with J gene TRBJ2-7; 7 positions agree with TRBD2. This CDR3 spans 14 amino acids. The trim removed 1 base at V and 0 bases at J, leaving 3 bases unmatched. CDR1 and CDR2 from the germline V gene are GTSNPN and SVGIG (reference sequence). The DNA of the CDR3 is TGTGCCTGGAGTGCAGGACTAGACTCCTACGAGCAGTACTTC. Translating it yields CAWSAGLDSYEQYF.

The chain recombines TRBV4-3 with TRBJ1-2, with D perhaps TRBD1 (5 bases). V lost 0 bases and J lost 3, with 11 bases in between. Germline CDR1 reads LGHNA; CDR2 reads YSLEER. This CDR3 comprises 15 residues. The CDR3 DNA reads as TGCGCCAGCAGCCAAGAGGGTCAGGGTGACTATGGCTACACCTTC. This gives the protein CASSQEGQGDYGYTF.

The chain couples TRBV6-2 or TRBV6-3 to TRBJ2-1, with D possibly being TRBD1 (5 bases). With 5 bases removed from V and 2 bases from J, the gap between germline ends came to 10 bases. Per the germline V gene, CDR1 is MNHEY and CDR2 is SVGEGT. The CDR3 has 14 amino acids. In DNA, the CDR3 is TGTGCCAGCAGTCTTACAGGCACCTACAATGAGCAGTTCTTC. It encodes CASSLTGTYNEQFF.

The genes are TRBV9 and TRBJ2-7, with 7 bases lining up with TRBD2. The CDR3 is 17 residues long. The germline CDR1 and CDR2 sequences are SGDLS and YYNGEE. Losses at the gene ends were 0 bases for V and 4 bases for J; bases not matched to a gene: 13. The CDR3 nucleotides are TGTGCCAGCAGCGTAGGGCCTGCAACTAGCGCTATGTACGAGCAGTACTTC. The encoded protein is CASSVGPATSAMYEQYF. Full variable domain (outside the CDR3, taken from reference TRBV9 and TRBJ2-7): DSGVTQTPKHLITATGQRVTLRCSPRSGDLSVYWYQQSLDQGLQFLIQYYNGEERAKGNILERFSAQQFPDLHSELNLSSLELGDSALYFCASSVGPATSAMYEQYFGPGTRLTVT.

The rearrangement joins TRBV2 to TRBJ2-7, with 8 positions matching TRBD1. The germline V gene encodes CDR1 SNHLY and CDR2 FYNNEI. This CDR3 has 13 residues. The trim removed 7 bases at V and 2 bases at J, leaving 4 bases unmatched. The CDR3 reads CASIRDRTYEQYF. CDR3 DNA sequence: TGTGCCAGCATCCGGGACAGGACCTACGAGCAGTACTTC.

The CDR3 nucleotides read TGTGCCAGCATCCGGGACAGGGCCAATCAGCCCCAGCATTTT. Protein: CASIRDRANQPQHF. This chain connects TRBV6-5 to TRBJ1-5, with 9 bases matching TRBD1. CDR3 size: 14 residues. Germline assignment: CDR1 MNHEY and CDR2 SVGAGI. Unmatched junction bases numbered 4, after V lost 7 bases and J lost 3 bases.

V usage is TRBV18 and J usage is TRBJ1-1; no definite D call. The CDR3 is made up of 14 amino acids. Trimming pared 5 bases from V and 1 base from J, leaving 11 bases between. Germline lookup yields CDR1 KGHSH and CDR2 LQKENI. CDR3 bases: TGTGCCAGCTCAACTGGATGGAGGAACACTGAAGCTTTCTTT. It specifies CASSTGWRNTEAFF.

The CDR3 region has the DNA TGTGCCACCAGTGACCCCCCTAGCGGCTCCTACAATGAGCAGTTCTTC. Translated, it gives CATSDPPSGSYNEQFF. V is TRBV24-1 and J is TRBJ2-1, with 7 bases fitting TRBD2. The V gene's germline CDR1 is KGHDR and CDR2 SFDVKD. V gave up 4 bases and J gave up 0 bases; unmatched junction bases: 5. This CDR3 is built from 16 residues.

The CDR3 coding sequence is TGTGCCAGCTCACCACCGGTAATGGGACTAGCGGGAGTTAACACCGGGGAGCTGTTTTTT. Translation: CASSPPVMGLAGVNTGELFF. This sequence joins TRBV18 and TRBJ2-2, with 14 bases lining up with TRBD2. Unmatched junction bases numbered 8, after V lost 0 bases and J lost 2 bases. This CDR3 comprises 20 residues. The germline CDR1 and CDR2 sequences are KGHSH and LQKENI.

This clone appeared a few times. The chain employs TRBV19 and TRBJ2-1; TRBD2 matches 11 bases. Germline CDR1 LNHDA, CDR2 SQIVND (reference sequence). V trimming: 5 bases; J trimming: 6 bases; junction bases outside the gene matches: 6. The CDR3 totals 15 residues. In DNA, the CDR3 is TGTGCCAGTAGTTCGACTAGCGGGGATGTCAATGAGCAGTTCTTC. Protein product: CASSSTSGDVNEQFF.

This chain uses TRBV18 with TRBJ1-1; possible D gene TRBD1, 5 bases. The CDR3 has 13 residues. V was cut by 5 bases and J by 5 bases, with 12 bases left in between. Germline V gives CDR1 KGHSH, CDR2 LQKENI. The CDR3 sequence: CASSTGLKTEAFF. The DNA for the CDR3 is TGTGCCAGCTCAACAGGCTTAAAAACTGAAGCTTTCTTT.

V is TRBV3-1 (or the pseudogene TRBV3-2) and J is TRBJ2-1, with 8 positions matching TRBD1. V lost 1 base to trimming and J lost 7 bases; unmatched junction nucleotides: 6. Germline V gene sequence: CDR1 LGHDT, CDR2 YNNKEL (reference sequence). This CDR3 contains 15 residues. CDR3 DNA: TGTGCCAGCAGCCAAGGGACAGGGTCAAGGAATGAGCAGTTCTTC. This translates into CASSQGTGSRNEQFF.

This chain joins TRBV4-3 and TRBJ2-5, with 8 bases that match TRBD2. This CDR3 is 15 amino acids long. Germline V gene lookup returns CDR1 LGHNA and CDR2 YSLEER. With V trimmed by 0 bases and J by 2 bases, 2 bases remained unmatched. The CDR3, as DNA: TGCGCCAGCAGCCAAGACGGGACTAGTCAAGAGACCCAGTACTTC. Residues: CASSQDGTSQETQYF.

The chain is built from TRBV5-1 and TRBJ2-1, with 8 nucleotides matching TRBD1. The V gene end was trimmed by 1 base and the J gene end by 8 bases; junction bases not matched to a gene: 8. This CDR3 has 15 amino acids. The germline V gene has CDR1 SGHRS and CDR2 YFSETQ. The CDR3 spells CASSLSSGGLDEQFF. Written as DNA, the CDR3 is TGCGCCAGCAGCTTGAGTTCAGGGGGCTTGGATGAGCAGTTCTTC.